The next 16 T cell receptor beta chains were all read from a single sample in a study of T cell clones after liver transplantation. Only in-frame clones appear in the TCRdb table, and some are missing; sequencing was by immunoSEQ multiplex PCR. This table has about 120,000 clones, around nine tenths appearing once. The sequencing here drew on CD4+ T cells from blood, taken 12 months after liver transplant. These receptors all stem from a human patient who received a liver transplant. Some of these T cells may belong to the graft donor.

The chain joins TRBV10-3 to TRBJ1-5; D unresolved. Germline CDR1 ENHRY, CDR2 SYGVKD. Trimming pared 3 bases from V and 1 base from J, leaving 7 bases between. The CDR3 loop spans 14 amino acids. The CDR3 DNA is TGTGCCATCAGTGATTCAAGGAGCAATCAGCCCCAGCATTTT. Its translation is CAISDSRSNQPQHF.

J is TRBJ2-2 and V is TRBV2; D is uncertain. Trimming pared 4 bases from V and 3 bases from J, leaving 3 bases between. This CDR3 contains 12 residues. Germline CDR1 is SNHLY and CDR2 is FYNNEI. The CDR3 nucleotides are TGTGCCAGCAGTGGCGACACCGGGGAGCTGTTTTTT. The encoded protein is CASSGDTGELFF.

V gene TRBV2 combines with J gene TRBJ2-7, with D possibly TRBD2 on 5 matching bases. The CDR3 runs 13 residues. The germline CDR1 and CDR2 sequences are SNHLY and FYNNEI. V was cut by 4 bases and J by 6 bases, with 13 bases left in between. The CDR3, as DNA: TGTGCCAGCAGTGCAGTGGACTCCACCGAGCAGTACTTC. As protein: CASSAVDSTEQYF.

The chain combines TRBV23-1 with TRBJ1-2, with unresolved D. TRBV23-1 is treated as an ORF (open reading frame) with a function not yet certain. CDR3 length: 15 amino acids. V was clipped by 4 bases and J by 7 bases, with 19 bases between them. CDR3 residues: CASSRRGRFGGGYTF. The CDR3 DNA reads TGCGCCAGCAGTCGGAGAGGGAGGTTTGGAGGTGGCTACACCTTC.

This clone was counted a few times. The chain is built from TRBV7-9 and TRBJ2-3; maybe TRBD2 (7 bases). Germline CDR1 SEHNR, CDR2 FQNEAQ (reference sequence). The CDR3 is 15 residues long. V was clipped by 1 base and J by 6 bases, with 14 bases between them. CDR3 protein: CASSLGRGTLDTQYF. The DNA for the CDR3 is TGTGCCAGCAGCTTAGGGCGGGGGACACTGGATACGCAGTATTTT.

V usage is TRBV5-1 and J usage is TRBJ2-6, with D hard to call. Germline V gives CDR1 SGHRS, CDR2 YFSETQ. V was trimmed by 4 bases and J by 3 bases, leaving 8 bases between them. The CDR3 runs to 14 residues. The CDR3 bases are TGCGCCAGCAGCGAAGGGTTTGGGGCCAACGTCCTGACTTTC. Protein sequence: CASSEGFGANVLTF.

The chain links TRBV10-3 to TRBJ2-3, with D possibly matching TRBD2 (5 bases). V lost 10 bases to trimming and J lost 1 base, with 15 bases between them. The CDR3 extends over 14 amino acids. Germline CDR1 and CDR2: ENHRY and SYGVKD. In DNA, the CDR3 is TGTGCCAATCCGCGGCTGAGGGGCACAGATACGCAGTATTTT. This encodes CANPRLRGTDTQYF.

This clone was seen a few times. The rearrangement joins TRBV6-5 to TRBJ2-7; 7 bases match TRBD2. With V trimmed by 1 base and J by 6 bases, 0 bases remained unmatched. Germline V CDR1 and CDR2: MNHEY, SVGAGI. The CDR3 sequence is 12 residues long. The CDR3 protein is CASSYWGGEQYF. The CDR3 DNA reads as TGTGCCAGCAGTTACTGGGGGGGCGAGCAGTACTTC.

This sequence joins TRBV10-3 and TRBJ1-5, with TRBD1 matching over 9 bases. V shed 4 bases, J shed 1 base, and the junction held 8 bases outside the gene matches. Germline V gene lookup returns CDR1 ENHRY and CDR2 SYGVKD. There are 17 residues in the CDR3. As DNA, the CDR3 is TGTGCCATCAGTGCGGGACAGGGAAGATCGAGCAATCAGCCCCAGCATTTT. Translating gives CAISAGQGRSSNQPQHF.

The V call is TRBV27, the J call TRBJ2-3; 9 positions agree with TRBD2. V shed 2 bases, J shed 2 bases, and the junction held 5 bases outside the gene matches. The germline V gene has CDR1 MNHEY and CDR2 SMNVEV (reference sequence). The CDR3 consists of 16 residues. The CDR3 reads CASSLTAGGPTDTQYF. CDR3 DNA sequence: TGTGCCAGCAGTTTAACGGCGGGAGGGCCCACAGATACGCAGTATTTT.

The chain couples TRBV12-5 to TRBJ1-1, with D possibly TRBD1 on 5 matching bases. CDR3 length: 12 amino acids. Per the germline V gene, CDR1 is LGHNT and CDR2 is FRNRAP. Between the trimmed V and J ends, which lost 3 bases and 10 bases, there was a span of 12 bases. The CDR3 DNA reads as TGTGCTAGTGGTTTTGGGACTCCCCGAGCTTTCTTT. This encodes CASGFGTPRAFF.

This chain uses TRBV11-2 with TRBJ2-1; perhaps D is TRBD1 or TRBD2 (5 bases each). In germline, CDR1 is SGHAT, CDR2 FQNNGV. The CDR3 contains 15 residues. The V end lost 5 bases, the J end lost 9 bases, and 20 bases lay between the germline ends. The CDR3 loop is CASSVTRGASGEQFF. In nucleotides, the CDR3 is TGTGCCAGCAGCGTTACACGGGGCGCATCGGGTGAGCAGTTCTTC.

The rearrangement links TRBV7-2 to TRBJ2-1, with TRBD2 as a possible D gene (6 bases). Trimming removed 1 base from V and 4 bases from J, with 11 bases in between. Germline V lookup: CDR1 SGHTA, CDR2 FQGNSA. The CDR3 contains 15 residues. CDR3 sequence reads: CASSLGRDSYNEQFF. The CDR3 region has the DNA TGTGCCAGCAGCTTAGGGCGGGACTCATACAATGAGCAGTTCTTC.

The J gene is TRBJ2-5, the V gene TRBV5-1, with D perhaps matching TRBD2 (5 bases). Germline CDR1 reads SGHRS; CDR2 reads YFSETQ. This CDR3 has 15 residues. Trimming cost V 0 bases and J 2 bases, with 11 bases left between them. The CDR3 DNA follows: TGCGCCAGCAGCTTGGCGGGAATGGAGCAAGAGACCCAGTACTTC. The encoded protein is CASSLAGMEQETQYF.

V usage is TRBV4-1 and J usage is TRBJ1-4; D is uncertain. Germline lookup yields CDR1 MGHRA and CDR2 YSYEKL. V was pared by 0 bases and J by 3 bases, with 11 bases between. CDR3 size: 16 residues. The CDR3 region is CASSQDGAGANEKLFF. The DNA of the CDR3 is TGCGCCAGCAGCCAAGATGGCGCCGGTGCTAATGAAAAACTGTTTTTT.

This clone was detected once. The V and J genes are TRBV29-1 and TRBJ1-3; D gene uncertain. Germline assignment: CDR1 SQVTM and CDR2 ANQGSEA. This CDR3 is 11 amino acids long. Trimming stripped 1 base from V and 2 bases from J, with 0 bases between. The CDR3 spells CSVEAGNTIYF. CDR3 nucleotide sequence: TGCAGCGTTGAAGCTGGAAACACCATATATTTT. The entire variable domain, with the rest obtained from reference TRBV29-1 and TRBJ1-3, is as follows: SAVISQKPSRDICQRGTSLTIQCQVDSQVTMMFWYRQQPGQSLTLIATANQGSEATYESGFVIDKFPISRPNLTFSTLTVSNMSPEDSSIYLCSVEAGNTIYFGEGSWLTVV.